One and the same sample provided the 11 T cell receptor beta chains below, sequenced in a study of T-cell memory formation after mild COVID-19 (dated by TCRdb to about 2021). Libraries were built with 5' RACE. TCRdb names Illumina NovaSeq 6000 as the instrument used. The public sequencing data were trimmed at Q25 with fastp and processed into clonotypes with MiXCR by TCRdb, which kept only in-frame beta chains. Identical CDR3 protein sequences are pooled into one entry, listed with their most common genes and DNA. Counted in this sample were around 410,000 distinct CDR3 sequences; less than 25% of them appeared once. The ten largest account for roughly 14% of the sample. The sample consisted of PBMCs or a T cell subset sorted from them (not recorded which). The source is an adult woman who had mild COVID-19 (a few samples of this study predate the infection). The sample titles of this study are shuffled in the database, so cell type and time point are left out; the donor was told from shared clones.

The chain joins TRBV28 to TRBJ2-7, with D tentatively TRBD1 (6 bases). Germline CDR1 is MDHEN and CDR2 is SYDVKM. Trimming left V 4 bases short and J 0 bases short, with 16 bases between. The CDR3 is 16 residues long. As DNA, the CDR3 is TGTGCCAGCAGTTCGTCCGGGACACTAAACTCCTACGAGCAGTACGTC. It codes for CASSSSGTLNSYEQYV.

This clonotype has more than one count but fewer than ten. The genes are TRBV7-9 and TRBJ2-4, with TRBD1 matching 9 bases. Germline lookup yields CDR1 SEHNR and CDR2 FQNEAQ (reference sequence). The V segment lost 4 bases and the J segment 5 bases; nucleotides outside the gene matches: 12. The CDR3 spans 17 residues. The CDR3 protein is CASSSRRGQGSQNIQYF. The CDR3 DNA is TGTGCCAGCAGCTCTCGCCGGGGACAGGGTTCCCAAAACATTCAGTACTTC. Filled out from reference TRBV7-9 and TRBJ2-4, the complete variable domain reads DTGVSQNPRHKITKRGQNVTFRCDPISEHNRLYWYRQTLGQGPEFLTYFQNEAQLEKSRLLSDRFSAERPKGSFSTLEIQRTEQGDSAMYLCASSSRRGQGSQNIQYFGAGTRLSVL.

This clonotype was counted only a few times. This chain uses TRBV29-1 with TRBJ2-3; the match to TRBD1 covers 7 bases. Per germline, CDR1 SQVTM and CDR2 ANQGSEA. Germline trimming cut 6 bases from V and 2 bases from J; bases unmatched to any gene: 2. The CDR3 runs 12 residues. This chain's CDR3 is CSVDRVTDTQYF. The CDR3 DNA reads as TGCAGCGTCGACAGGGTCACAGATACGCAGTATTTT.

This chain uses TRBV5-1 with TRBJ2-7; 7 bases agree with TRBD1. The V and J ends lost 0 bases and 13 bases, in that order; junction bases with no gene match: 13. The CDR3 runs 14 residues. The germline V gene has CDR1 SGHRS and CDR2 YFSETQ. The CDR3 DNA reads TGCGCCAGCAGCTTGGAGGGGACAGCCGGCTGGATATACTTC. It yields the protein CASSLEGTAGWIYF.

The chain combines TRBV7-2 with TRBJ2-1; 9 bases match TRBD2. The CDR3 spans 15 residues. The junction had 9 bases not matched to a gene; V was cut back by 5 bases and J by 7 bases. The germline V gene has CDR1 SGHTA and CDR2 FQGNSA. CDR3 residues: CASSPGLAMGNEQFF. CDR3 sequence (DNA): TGTGCCAGCAGCCCAGGACTAGCGATGGGGAATGAGCAGTTCTTC.

This clonotype was seen a handful of times. The chain is built from TRBV4-1 and TRBJ2-7; D is possibly TRBD1 (6 bases). Trimming stripped 4 bases from V and 1 base from J, with 14 bases between. The CDR3 length is 15 residues. Germline assignment: CDR1 MGHRA and CDR2 YSYEKL. The CDR3 DNA sequence: TGCGCCAGCAGCCCCATACCGACAGGTTCCTACGAGCAGTACTTC. Residues: CASSPIPTGSYEQYF.

The chain has TRBV5-1 and TRBJ2-5, with 9 bases matching TRBD1. V gave up 0 bases and J gave up 4 bases; unmatched junction bases: 4. This CDR3 has 15 residues. CDR1 and CDR2 (germline): SGHRS, YFSETQ. Written as DNA, the CDR3 is TGCGCCAGCAGCTTGGAGGGACAGGGAACAGAGACCCAGTACTTC. It yields the protein CASSLEGQGTETQYF.

The chain is built from TRBV19 and TRBJ2-7; D not resolved. V lost 1 base and J 0 bases, leaving 13 bases between the germline ends. This CDR3 region has 16 residues. Germline-derived CDR1 and CDR2 are LNHDA and SQIVND (reference sequence). The CDR3 spells CASSIGPELSSYEQYF. The CDR3 DNA reads TGTGCCAGTAGTATAGGCCCTGAACTTAGCTCCTACGAGCAGTACTTC.

This clonotype was picked up a small number of times. V usage is TRBV7-6 and J usage is TRBJ2-1; 8 bases line up with TRBD2. Germline CDR1 is SGHVS and CDR2 is FNYEAQ. V shed 1 base, J shed 8 bases, and the junction held 13 bases outside the gene matches. The length of the CDR3 is 17 residues. CDR3 DNA sequence: TGTGCCAGCAGCTTAGTAACTAGCGGCGCCGGGAGGGATGAGCAGTTCTTC. Its protein is CASSLVTSGAGRDEQFF.

This clonotype was recorded a few times. CDR3 sequence (DNA): TGTGCCAGCATGGCCTACTCCGGGACAGGGGTCAATGAGCAGTTCTTC. This sequence encodes CASMAYSGTGVNEQFF. The chain is built from TRBV7-9 and TRBJ2-1; 10 bases align to TRBD1. Trimming removed 7 bases from V and 6 bases from J; junction bases left unmatched: 12. The germline gives CDR1 SEHNR, CDR2 FQNEAQ (reference sequence). The length of the CDR3 is 16 residues.

The genes are TRBV7-2 and TRBJ1-6; 9 nucleotides align to TRBD1. The CDR3 has 21 residues. With V trimmed by 2 bases and J by 9 bases, 23 bases remained unmatched. The V gene's germline CDR1 is SGHTA and CDR2 FQGNSA. The CDR3 bases are TGTGCCAGCAGCTTAACTTCCGGGACAGGGCGAGGACAGGGCGAGGGTTCACCCCTCCACTTT. It is translated as CASSLTSGTGRGQGEGSPLHF.